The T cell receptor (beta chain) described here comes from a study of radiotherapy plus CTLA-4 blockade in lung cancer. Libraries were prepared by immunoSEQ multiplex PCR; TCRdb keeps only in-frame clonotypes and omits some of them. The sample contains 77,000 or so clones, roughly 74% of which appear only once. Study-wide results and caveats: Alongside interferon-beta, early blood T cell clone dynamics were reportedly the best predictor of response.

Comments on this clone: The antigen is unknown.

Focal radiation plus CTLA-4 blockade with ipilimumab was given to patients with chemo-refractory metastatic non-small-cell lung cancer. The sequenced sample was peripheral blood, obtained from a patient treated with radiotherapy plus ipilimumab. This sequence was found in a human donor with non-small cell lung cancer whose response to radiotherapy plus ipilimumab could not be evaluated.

The CDR3 sequence is CATSSDTRAGQGADTQYF. In DNA, the CDR3 is TGTGCCACCAGCAGTGATACCCGTGCGGGACAGGGGGCAGATACGCAGTATTTT. The genes are TRBV15 and TRBJ2-3; 11 nucleotides agree with TRBD1. After removal of 3 bases from V and 4 bases from J, the junction contained 12 bases not matched to a gene. Germline-derived CDR1 and CDR2 are LNHNV and YYDKDF (reference sequence). The CDR3 consists of 18 residues.